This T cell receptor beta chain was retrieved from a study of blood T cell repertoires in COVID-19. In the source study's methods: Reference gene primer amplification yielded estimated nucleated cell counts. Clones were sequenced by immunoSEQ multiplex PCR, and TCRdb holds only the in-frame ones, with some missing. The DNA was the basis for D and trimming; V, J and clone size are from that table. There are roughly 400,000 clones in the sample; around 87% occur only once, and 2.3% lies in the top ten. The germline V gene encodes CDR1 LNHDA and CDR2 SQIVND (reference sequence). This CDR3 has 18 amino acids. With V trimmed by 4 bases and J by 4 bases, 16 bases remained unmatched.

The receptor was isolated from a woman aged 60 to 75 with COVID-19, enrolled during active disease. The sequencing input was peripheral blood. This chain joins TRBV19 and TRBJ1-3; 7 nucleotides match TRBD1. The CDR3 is CASSKGTERHGSGNTIYF. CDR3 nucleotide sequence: TGTGCCAGTAGTAAGGGGACAGAGCGCCATGGATCCGGAAACACCATATATTTT.